This T cell receptor (beta chain) was documented in a study of blood T cell repertoires in COVID-19. Sequencing used immunoSEQ multiplex PCR; TCRdb keeps in-frame clones, though not all of them. The sample has approximately 670,000 clones, just under 90% seen once; the top ten hold roughly 0.26%. In germline, CDR1 is SGHTA, CDR2 FQGNSA. The V end lost 0 bases, the J end lost 2 bases, and 10 bases lay between the germline ends. This CDR3 region has 15 residues. The TCR sequence derives from a woman younger than 30 with acute or convalescent COVID-19. Sequences were obtained from peripheral blood. The chain employs TRBV7-2 and TRBJ1-2; D is uncertain. Here the CDR3 reads CASSLANRGNYGYTF. CDR3 in DNA: TGTGCCAGCAGCTTAGCTAACAGAGGGAACTATGGCTACACCTTC.